A selection of T cell receptor beta chains follows, all from one sample in a study of CD8 T cells in Susac syndrome. TCRdb reprocessed the immunoSEQ multiplex PCR reads via MiXCR and lists one record per CDR3 protein. The table records more than 110,000 distinct CDR3 sequences, nearly 95% of them present only once. The sequencing input was CD8+ T cells from PBMCs. Receptors were obtained from a human donor in good health. Each CDR3 is given with its conserved first and last residue. The D gene is left open where the match is weak. A row's size may be missing; if present it is once, few, many or a size class.

cdr3_aa | cdr3_nt | cdr3_length | j_call | d_call | clone_size | v_call
CASSSVGATEAFF | TGTGCCAGCAGCTCTGTGGGTGCTACTGAAGCTTTCTTT | 13 | TRBJ1-1 | - | - | TRBV7-9
CSVESVGMNTEAFF | TGCAGCGTTGAATCTGTGGGAATGAACACTGAAGCTTTCTTT | 14 | TRBJ1-1 | - | - | TRBV29-1
CSARELAGGEQYF | TGCAGTGCTAGAGAACTAGCGGGAGGCGAGCAGTACTTC | 13 | TRBJ2-7 | TRBD2 | once | TRBV20-1
CASSLEGTEQYF | TGCGCCAGCAGCTTGGAGGGTACCGAGCAGTACTTC | 12 | TRBJ2-7 | - | - | TRBV5-1
CASMENHNEQFF | TGTGCCAGCATGGAGAATCACAATGAGCAGTTCTTC | 12 | TRBJ2-1 | - | - | TRBV27
CASSFQNTEAFF | TGTGCCAGCAGTTTTCAGAACACTGAAGCTTTCTTT | 12 | TRBJ1-1 | - | - | TRBV12-3/TRBV12-4
CSVEDLGRGETQYF | TGCAGCGTTGAAGATCTCGGCAGGGGAGAGACCCAGTACTTC | 14 | TRBJ2-5 | - | - | TRBV29-1
CASSYFPGWEYGYTF | TGTGCCAGCAGTTACTTTCCAGGGTGGGAATATGGCTACACCTTC | 15 | TRBJ1-2 | - | few | TRBV6-5
CASSLTGLAGADTQYF | TGTGCCAGCAGTTTAACCGGACTAGCGGGGGCAGATACGCAGTATTTT | 16 | TRBJ2-3 | TRBD2 | - | TRBV12-3/TRBV12-4
CASSSAGVNPYEQYF | TGTGCCAGCAGTTCGGCAGGGGTTAATCCCTACGAGCAGTACTTC | 15 | TRBJ2-7 | - | - | TRBV12-3/TRBV12-4
CASSQVAAYEQYF | TGTGCCAGCAGCCAAGTAGCGGCTTACGAGCAGTACTTC | 13 | TRBJ2-7 | - | - | TRBV3-1
CASSLGIAGGIYNEQFF | TGTGCCAGCAGTTTGGGGATAGCGGGGGGGATCTACAATGAGCAGTTCTTC | 17 | TRBJ2-1 | TRBD2 | - | TRBV28
CASSFRGGYEQYF | TGTGCCAGCAGTTTTCGAGGGGGCTACGAGCAGTACTTC | 13 | TRBJ2-7 | - | - | TRBV27
CSVEKGGRMIYNEQFF | TGCAGCGTTGAAAAGGGGGGCCGCATGATATACAATGAGCAGTTCTTC | 16 | TRBJ2-1 | - | once | TRBV29-1
CASENPGQFYEQYF | TGTGCCAGCGAAAACCCGGGACAGTTCTACGAGCAGTACTTC | 14 | TRBJ2-7 | TRBD1 | - | TRBV7-2
CASSHPGQRNTEAFF | TGTGCCAGCAGCCACCCGGGACAGCGAAACACTGAAGCTTTCTTT | 15 | TRBJ1-1 | TRBD1 | - | TRBV14
CASSFRGQVGNEQFF | TGTGCCAGCAGTTTCAGGGGGCAGGTGGGCAATGAGCAGTTCTTC | 15 | TRBJ2-1 | TRBD1 | - | TRBV27